These 28 T cell receptor beta chains came from one sample sequenced in a study of T cell changes during pregnancy in multiple sclerosis. TCRdb's copy holds only in-frame clones and misses some; the assay was immunoSEQ multiplex PCR. The sample consists of some 80,000 clones, around 94% of them appearing once. The sample here was CD4+ T cells from peripheral blood mononuclear cells, taken after pregnancy. These receptors all stem from a female donor with multiple sclerosis, enrolled in a pregnancy study.

The chain has TRBV5-6 and TRBJ2-7; possibly TRBD2 for D (7 bases). This CDR3 is built from 16 residues. Germline V gene lookup returns CDR1 SGHDT and CDR2 YYEEEE. The ends were cut back, 0 bases at V and 5 bases at J, with 18 bases in the middle. Here the CDR3 reads CASSLAGDRGAHEQYF. The CDR3, as DNA: TGTGCCAGCAGCTTGGCGGGAGACCGGGGGGCCCACGAGCAGTACTTC.

This chain joins TRBV7-3 and TRBJ2-1, with 11 nucleotides matching TRBD2. The V segment lost 5 bases and the J segment 10 bases; nucleotides outside the gene matches: 10. The CDR3 loop spans 15 amino acids. CDR1 SGHTA and CDR2 FQGTGA come from the germline V gene. Written as DNA, the CDR3 is TGTGCCAGCAGCCCGACTAGCGGGACCCCTGCGGAGCAGTTCTTC. Protein product: CASSPTSGTPAEQFF. Together with reference TRBV7-3 and TRBJ2-1, the CDR3 gives the full variable domain: GAGVSQTPSNKVTEKGKYVELRCDPISGHTALYWYRQSLGQGPEFLIYFQGTGAADDSGLPNDRFFAVRPEGSVSTLKIQRTERGDSAVYLCASSPTSGTPAEQFFGPGTRLTVL.

This clone occurred once. The chain is built from TRBV7-6 and TRBJ2-2, with D maybe TRBD2 (6 bases). The CDR3 extends over 16 amino acids. The V end lost 5 bases, the J end lost 5 bases, and 18 bases lay between the germline ends. Germline V gives CDR1 SGHVS, CDR2 FNYEAQ. The CDR3 DNA sequence: TGTGCCAGCAGCCCCTACACGGAGGGACTTACCGGGGAGCTGTTTTTT. Translating it yields CASSPYTEGLTGELFF.

The chain recombines TRBV5-4 with TRBJ2-7, with a possible D match to TRBD1 (6 bases). Trimming removed 4 bases from V and 1 base from J, with 12 bases in between. The germline CDR1 and CDR2 sequences are SGHNT and YYREEE (reference sequence). The CDR3 contains 14 residues. CDR3 bases: TGTGCCAGCAGCCCGCAGGGGCGATCCTACGAGCAGTACTTC. This sequence encodes CASSPQGRSYEQYF.

The chain links TRBV4-1 to TRBJ2-1; D perhaps matches TRBD2 (5 bases). Trimming removed 3 bases at V and 9 bases at J, with 9 bases between. Germline-derived CDR1 and CDR2 are MGHRA and YSYEKL. CDR3 size: 12 residues. The DNA of the CDR3 is TGCGCCAGCAGCCACGGACTTCGTGAGCAGTTCTTC. Amino acids: CASSHGLREQFF.

The rearrangement joins TRBV5-1 to TRBJ1-1; perhaps TRBD1 as D (6 bases). The CDR3 contains 14 residues. Germline loops: CDR1 SGHRS, CDR2 YFSETQ. V was clipped by 4 bases and J by 3 bases, with 13 bases between them. The CDR3 DNA reads TGCGCCAGCAGCCGTATGACAGGAGACACTGAAGCTTTCTTT. Its protein product is CASSRMTGDTEAFF.

This clone has just a few counts. The chain links TRBV5-1 to TRBJ1-4, with 7 nucleotides matching TRBD1. Germline CDR1 reads SGHRS; CDR2 reads YFSETQ. V was clipped by 4 bases and J by 9 bases; unmatched bases: 9. The CDR3 spans 14 residues. CDR3 in DNA: TGCGCCAGCAGCGCGACAGGGTGGGGGAAAAAACTGTTTTTT. This sequence encodes CASSATGWGKKLFF.

As DNA, the CDR3 is TGTGCCAGCAGCCAAGTCGGACTAGTAGGCACAGATACGCAGTATTTT. Residues: CASSQVGLVGTDTQYF. The chain employs TRBV4-2 and TRBJ2-3; the match to TRBD2 covers 7 bases. The length of the CDR3 is 16 residues. V dropped 1 base and J dropped 1; count of bases not matched to a gene: 5. Germline V gene lookup returns CDR1 LGHNA and CDR2 YNFKEQ.

The rearrangement links TRBV9 to TRBJ1-2; no clear D gene. This CDR3 contains 15 residues. Trimming left V 4 bases short and J 3 bases short, with 16 bases between. Per germline, CDR1 SGDLS and CDR2 YYNGEE. For the CDR3, the DNA is TGTGCCAGCAGCCCTCTGGGAGGCCCAGACTATGGCTACACCTTC. The encoded protein is CASSPLGGPDYGYTF.

The chain couples TRBV7-3 to TRBJ1-4; 7 nucleotides align to TRBD1. V shed 5 bases, J shed 7 bases, and the junction held 4 bases outside the gene matches. The CDR3 runs to 13 residues. In germline, CDR1 is SGHTA, CDR2 FQGTGA. CDR3 sequence: CASSDRAGEKLFF. In DNA, the CDR3 is TGTGCCAGCAGCGACAGGGCGGGTGAAAAACTGTTTTTT.

The chain combines TRBV27 with TRBJ2-7; 11 nucleotides align to TRBD2. The trim removed 4 bases at V and 6 bases at J, leaving 2 bases unmatched. Germline V CDR1 and CDR2: MNHEY, SMNVEV (reference sequence). The CDR3 extends over 13 amino acids. This CDR3 reads CASSSGLAGEQYF. In DNA, the CDR3 is TGTGCCAGCAGTTCAGGACTAGCGGGCGAGCAGTACTTC.

The rearrangement uses TRBV28 and TRBJ1-1; 9 bases are a match to TRBD1. V trimming: 4 bases; J trimming: 10 bases; junction bases outside the gene matches: 7. The germline gives CDR1 MDHEN, CDR2 SYDVKM. The CDR3 consists of 13 residues. DNA of the CDR3: TGTGCCAGCAGTTACCCCACAGGGGGCAGAGCTTTCTTT. Protein sequence: CASSYPTGGRAFF.

The genes are TRBV5-4 and TRBJ2-7, with 9 bases fitting TRBD1. V trimming: 0 bases; J trimming: 4 bases; junction bases outside the gene matches: 8. Germline CDR1 reads SGHNT; CDR2 reads YYREEE (reference sequence). This CDR3 has 16 residues. DNA of the CDR3: TGTGCCAGCAGCTTGGCCCCCGGGACAGGGACGTACGAGCAGTACTTC. As protein: CASSLAPGTGTYEQYF.

The genes are TRBV27 and TRBJ1-4, with 8 nucleotides matching TRBD1. V lost 4 bases and J lost 7; bases outside the gene matches: 11. CDR1 and CDR2 from the germline V gene are MNHEY and SMNVEV (reference sequence). This CDR3 contains 16 residues. The CDR3: CASSSSQGALGEKLFF. The DNA of the CDR3 is TGTGCCAGCAGTTCGAGCCAGGGGGCGCTCGGTGAAAAACTGTTTTTT.

The chain combines TRBV7-2 with TRBJ2-2; TRBD2 matches 8 bases. V lost 8 bases, J lost 5 bases, and 10 bases stayed unmatched. CDR1 and CDR2 (germline): SGHTA, FQGNSA. This CDR3 has 15 residues. CDR3 coding DNA: TGTGCCAGCCCGAGGGCGGGGGGAGGGACCGGGGAGCTGTTTTTT. As protein: CASPRAGGGTGELFF.

The chain links TRBV2 to TRBJ2-7, with D tentatively TRBD2 (5 bases). The CDR3 loop spans 15 amino acids. Trimming shortened V by 3 bases and J by 6 bases, and 18 bases separated the two germline ends. The germline gives CDR1 SNHLY, CDR2 FYNNEI. For the CDR3, the DNA is TGTGCCAGCAGTGAGGTACAGACCCCTGCGGGCGAGCAGTACTTC. Its protein is CASSEVQTPAGEQYF. Combining the CDR3 with reference TRBV2 and TRBJ2-7 gives the whole variable domain EPEVTQTPSHQVTQMGQEVILRCVPISNHLYFYWYRQILGQKVEFLVSFYNNEISEKSEIFDDQFSVERPDGSNFTLKIRSTKLEDSAMYFCASSEVQTPAGEQYFGPGTRLTVT.

This chain uses TRBV29-1 with TRBJ2-3; no firm D call. V lost 3 bases and J 3 bases, leaving 10 bases between the germline ends. Germline CDR1 SQVTM, CDR2 ANQGSEA. CDR3 length: 13 residues. The CDR3 bases are TGCAGCGTTGAGGTCAGAATGACAGATACGCAGTATTTT. Its translation: CSVEVRMTDTQYF.

This sequence joins TRBV29-1 and TRBJ2-7; D may be TRBD1 (6 bases). The CDR3 totals 14 residues. Trimming took 4 bases from V and 3 from J, leaving 16 bases between them. Germline values: CDR1 SQVTM, CDR2 ANQGSEA. This CDR3 reads CSVAPRTANYEQYF. CDR3 DNA: TGCAGCGTTGCCCCCAGGACAGCAAACTACGAGCAGTACTTC.

The chain uses TRBV29-1 and TRBJ1-1, with D perhaps matching TRBD1 (5 bases). Trimming pared 1 base from V and 1 base from J, leaving 10 bases between. Germline CDR1 is SQVTM and CDR2 is ANQGSEA. The CDR3 is 14 residues long. DNA for the CDR3: TGCAGCGTTGAAGCCCAGGGCGGGAACACTGAAGCTTTCTTT. This gives the protein CSVEAQGGNTEAFF. The variable domain in full, completed from reference TRBV29-1 and TRBJ1-1, reads SAVISQKPSRDICQRGTSLTIQCQVDSQVTMMFWYRQQPGQSLTLIATANQGSEATYESGFVIDKFPISRPNLTFSTLTVSNMSPEDSSIYLCSVEAQGGNTEAFFGQGTRLTVV.

The chain carries TRBV18 and TRBJ1-5, with a weak D call TRBD1 (6 bases). Germline-derived CDR1 and CDR2 are KGHSH and LQKENI. CDR3 length: 17 amino acids. Deletions cut 2 bases from V and 3 bases from J, with 17 bases between. CDR3 region: CASSPFPGDVSNQPQHF. The CDR3 bases are TGTGCCAGCTCACCATTTCCAGGGGATGTGTCCAATCAGCCCCAGCATTTT.

The CDR3 sequence is CASKGIYYNEQFF. CDR3 coding DNA: TGTGCCAGCAAGGGGATCTACTACAATGAGCAGTTCTTC. The V and J genes are TRBV28 and TRBJ2-1; TRBD1 might be the D (5 bases). V lost 7 bases and J lost 3, with 10 bases in between. CDR1 MDHEN and CDR2 SYDVKM come from the germline V gene. CDR3 length: 13 residues.

The chain couples TRBV5-5 to TRBJ1-5; 10 bases are shared with TRBD1. The germline V gene encodes CDR1 SGHKS and CDR2 YYEKEE (reference sequence). The ends lost 4 bases at V and 4 bases at J; junction bases unmatched: 14. CDR3 length: 18 amino acids. CDR3 bases: TGTGCCAGCAGCCCCCTACCGGGACAGGGGAGTGGGAATCAGCCCCAGCATTTT. As protein: CASSPLPGQGSGNQPQHF. Combining the CDR3 with reference TRBV5-5 and TRBJ1-5 gives the whole variable domain DAGVTQSPTHLIKTRGQQVTLRCSPISGHKSVSWYQQVLGQGPQFIFQYYEKEERGRGNFPDRFSARQFPNYSSELNVNALLLGDSALYLCASSPLPGQGSGNQPQHFGDGTRLSIL.

This rearrangement joins TRBV29-1 to TRBJ1-1; 10 nucleotides align to TRBD1. The trim removed 3 bases at V and 5 bases at J, leaving 6 bases unmatched. Germline V gene sequence: CDR1 SQVTM, CDR2 ANQGSEA. The CDR3 has 14 residues. The DNA for the CDR3 is TGCAGCGTTGACGACAGGGGGCGGTGGACTGAAGCTTTCTTT. Protein: CSVDDRGRWTEAFF.

The chain employs TRBV6-5 and TRBJ2-5; D may be TRBD2 (5 bases). There are 11 residues in the CDR3. V lost 6 bases, J lost 7 bases, and 9 bases lay in between. Germline loops: CDR1 MNHEY, CDR2 SVGAGI. CDR3 sequence: CASRSLGTQYF. CDR3 nucleotide sequence: TGTGCCAGCAGATCACTAGGGACCCAGTACTTC.

This clone was recorded a few times. V usage is TRBV28 and J usage is TRBJ1-1; D is unclear. Germline V lookup: CDR1 MDHEN, CDR2 SYDVKM. With 7 bases removed from V and 1 base from J, the gap between germline ends came to 7 bases. The CDR3 consists of 12 residues. The CDR3 DNA follows: TGTGCCAGCACTCGGGGGAACACTGAAGCTTTCTTT. This gives the protein CASTRGNTEAFF.

The rearrangement links TRBV19 to TRBJ1-4; maybe TRBD1 (5 bases). This CDR3 comprises 13 residues. Germline lookup yields CDR1 LNHDA and CDR2 SQIVND (reference sequence). The V end lost 4 bases, the J end lost 5 bases, and 8 bases lay between the germline ends. CDR3 sequence: CASSTDRNEKLFF. CDR3 bases: TGTGCCAGTAGTACAGACAGAAATGAAAAACTGTTTTTT.

The V gene is TRBV5-1, the J gene TRBJ2-7; 9 nucleotides line up with TRBD1. In germline, CDR1 is SGHRS, CDR2 YFSETQ. CDR3 length equals 13 residues. With V trimmed by 4 bases and J by 3 bases, 2 bases remained unmatched. The CDR3 nucleotides read TGCGCCAGCAGCACGACAGGGGGCTACGAGCAGTACTTC. It is translated as CASSTTGGYEQYF.

The chain uses TRBV4-3 and TRBJ2-7, with 13 bases aligning to TRBD2. This CDR3 is built from 16 residues. Germline V gene sequence: CDR1 LGHNA, CDR2 YSLEER. With V trimmed by 3 bases and J by 3 bases, 5 bases remained unmatched. The CDR3 DNA follows: TGCGCCAGCAGCCAGGGGACTAGCGGGGATAACTACGAGCAGTACTTC. Translated: CASSQGTSGDNYEQYF.